This TCR beta chain was observed in a study of PD-1 blockade in classical Hodgkin lymphoma. This CDR3 has 13 amino acids. Germline V gives CDR1 SEHNR, CDR2 FQNEAQ (reference sequence). V lost 7 bases and J 4 bases, leaving 13 bases between the germline ends. A few counts support this clone. Time point of the sample: newly diagnosed, previously untreated cHL patient sample. CD4+ T cells were purified from thawed PBMCs by magnetic negative selection. Produced via immunoSEQ multiplex PCR; TCRdb's table is partial and in-frame only. The data show 20,000 to 25,000 clones, about 88% seen once. The clonotype originates from a human donor with classical Hodgkin lymphoma. The sample comprised CD4+ T cells from blood. The chain is built from TRBV7-9 and TRBJ1-2; D call uncertain. The CDR3: CASNLRAGYGYTF. CDR3 DNA sequence: TGTGCCAGCAACCTCCGGGCGGGCTATGGCTACACCTTC.